This entry is about one TCR beta chain. Its antigen is not known. Repertoires were generated with immunoSEQ multiplex PCR, while TCRdb's copy carries only in-frame clones and drops some. The sample has 30,000 to 45,000 clones, 74% seen once. The data originate from a study of OX40 agonist ivuxolimab in advanced cancers. Looking at the study overall: As their treatment, patients were administered ivuxolimab, an agonistic anti-OX40 (CD134) antibody.

The CDR3 contains 15 residues. CDR1 and CDR2 (germline): GTSNPN, SVGIG (reference sequence). Trimming cost V 3 bases and J 2 bases; bases outside gene matches: 8. Study observations and caveats: Clonal expansion from baseline to week 6 occurred in both CD4+ and CD8+ T cells.

This chain joins TRBV30 and TRBJ2-7; 9 nucleotides match TRBD1. The material was CD4+ or CD8+ T cells sorted from blood, obtained in a trial of the OX40 agonist ivuxolimab. The receptor's source is an adult with an advanced solid tumor such as melanoma, head and neck, liver or kidney cancer. The chain's CDR3 is CAWRNWDRDPYEQYF. The DNA of the CDR3 is TGTGCCTGGAGGAATTGGGACAGGGATCCCTACGAGCAGTACTTC.